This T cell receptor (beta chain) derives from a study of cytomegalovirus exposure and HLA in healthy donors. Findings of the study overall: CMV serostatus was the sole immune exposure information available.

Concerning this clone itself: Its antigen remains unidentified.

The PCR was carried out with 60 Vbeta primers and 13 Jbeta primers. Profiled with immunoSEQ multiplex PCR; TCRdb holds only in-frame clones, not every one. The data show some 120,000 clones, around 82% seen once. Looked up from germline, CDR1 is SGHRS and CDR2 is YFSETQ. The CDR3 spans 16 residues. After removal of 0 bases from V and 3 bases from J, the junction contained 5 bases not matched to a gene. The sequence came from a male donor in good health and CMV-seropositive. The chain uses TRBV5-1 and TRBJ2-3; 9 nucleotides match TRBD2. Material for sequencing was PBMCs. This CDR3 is CASSLDSGGSTDTQYF. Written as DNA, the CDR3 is TGCGCCAGCAGCTTGGATAGCGGGGGAAGTACAGATACGCAGTATTTT.